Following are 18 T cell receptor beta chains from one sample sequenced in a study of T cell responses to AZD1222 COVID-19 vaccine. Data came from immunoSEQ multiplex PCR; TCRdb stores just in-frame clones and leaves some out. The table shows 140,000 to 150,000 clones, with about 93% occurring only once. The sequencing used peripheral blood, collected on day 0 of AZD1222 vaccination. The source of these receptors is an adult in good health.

CDR3 region: CASSVGDRFLETQYF. CDR3 nucleotides: TGTGCCAGCAGTGTAGGGGACAGGTTTTTAGAGACCCAGTACTTC. This chain joins TRBV6-6 and TRBJ2-5, with TRBD1 matching 8 bases. The CDR3 spans 15 residues. V lost 5 bases and J lost 4; bases outside the gene matches: 9. Germline V gene data show CDR1 as MNHNY and CDR2 as SVGAGI (reference sequence).

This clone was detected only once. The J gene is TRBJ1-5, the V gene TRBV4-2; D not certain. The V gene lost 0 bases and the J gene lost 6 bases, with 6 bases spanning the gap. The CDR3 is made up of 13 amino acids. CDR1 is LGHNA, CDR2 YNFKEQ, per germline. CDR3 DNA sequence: TGTGCCAGCAGCCAAGATTCGAGTCAGCCCCAGCATTTT. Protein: CASSQDSSQPQHF.

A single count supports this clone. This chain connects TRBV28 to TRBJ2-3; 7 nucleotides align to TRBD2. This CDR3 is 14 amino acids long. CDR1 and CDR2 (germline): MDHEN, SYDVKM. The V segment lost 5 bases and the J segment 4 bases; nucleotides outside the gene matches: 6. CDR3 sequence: CASSPLGGADTQYF. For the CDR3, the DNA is TGTGCCAGCAGTCCCTTGGGGGGGGCAGATACGCAGTATTTT.

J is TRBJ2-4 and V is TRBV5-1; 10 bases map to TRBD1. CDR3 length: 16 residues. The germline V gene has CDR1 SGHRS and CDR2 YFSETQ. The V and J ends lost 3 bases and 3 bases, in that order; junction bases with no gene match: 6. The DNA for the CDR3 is TGCGCCAGCAGCTCGGGGACAGGGGAAGTCAAAAACATTCAGTACTTC. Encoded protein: CASSSGTGEVKNIQYF.

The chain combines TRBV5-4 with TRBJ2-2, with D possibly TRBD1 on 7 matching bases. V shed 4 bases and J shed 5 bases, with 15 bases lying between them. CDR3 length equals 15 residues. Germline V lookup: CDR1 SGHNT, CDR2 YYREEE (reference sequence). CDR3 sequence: CASSPNRGGTGELFF. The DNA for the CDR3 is TGTGCCAGCAGCCCCAACAGGGGAGGTACCGGGGAGCTGTTTTTT. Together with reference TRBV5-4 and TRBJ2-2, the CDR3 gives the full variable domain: ETGVTQSPTHLIKTRGQQVTLRCSSQSGHNTVSWYQQALGQGPQFIFQYYREEENGRGNFPPRFSGLQFPNYSSELNVNALELDDSALYLCASSPNRGGTGELFFGEGSRLTVL.

CDR3 coding DNA: TGTGCCAGCAGCTTCGCCGCGGGGGGGGAAGAGACCCAGTACTTC. This codes for CASSFAAGGEETQYF. This sequence joins TRBV5-4 and TRBJ2-5; TRBD2 aligns across 9 bases. Germline-derived CDR1 and CDR2 are SGHNT and YYREEE (reference sequence). V shed 2 bases, J shed 3 bases, and the junction held 5 bases outside the gene matches. CDR3 size: 15 residues.

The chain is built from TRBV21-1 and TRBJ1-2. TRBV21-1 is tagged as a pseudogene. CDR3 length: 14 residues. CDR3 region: CASSTRTASYGYTF. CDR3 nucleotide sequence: TGTGCCAGCAGCACACGGACGGCCAGCTATGGCTACACCTTC.

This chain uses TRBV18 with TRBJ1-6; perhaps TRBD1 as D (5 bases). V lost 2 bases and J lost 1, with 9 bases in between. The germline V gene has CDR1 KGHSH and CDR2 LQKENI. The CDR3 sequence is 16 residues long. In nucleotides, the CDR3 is TGTGCCAGCTCACCAAGGGGTAGTTCCTATAATTCACCCCTCCACTTT. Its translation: CASSPRGSSYNSPLHF.

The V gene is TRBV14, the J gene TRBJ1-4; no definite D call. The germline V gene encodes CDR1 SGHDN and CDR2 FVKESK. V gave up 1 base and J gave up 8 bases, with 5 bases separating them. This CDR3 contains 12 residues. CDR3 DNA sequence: TGTGCCAGCAGCCAAGGATACGAAAAACTGTTTTTT. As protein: CASSQGYEKLFF.

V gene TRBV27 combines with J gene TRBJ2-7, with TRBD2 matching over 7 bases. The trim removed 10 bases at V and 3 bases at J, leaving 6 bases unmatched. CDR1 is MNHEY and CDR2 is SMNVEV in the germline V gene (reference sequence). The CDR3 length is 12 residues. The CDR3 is CATGDYSYEQYF. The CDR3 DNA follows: TGTGCCACCGGGGACTATAGCTACGAGCAGTACTTC.

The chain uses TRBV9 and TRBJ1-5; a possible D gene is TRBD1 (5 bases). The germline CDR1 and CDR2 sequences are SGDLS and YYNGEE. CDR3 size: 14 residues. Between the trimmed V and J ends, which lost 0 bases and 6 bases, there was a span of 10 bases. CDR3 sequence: CASSVGRDSQPQHF. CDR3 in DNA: TGTGCCAGCAGCGTAGGCAGGGACTCTCAGCCCCAGCATTTT.

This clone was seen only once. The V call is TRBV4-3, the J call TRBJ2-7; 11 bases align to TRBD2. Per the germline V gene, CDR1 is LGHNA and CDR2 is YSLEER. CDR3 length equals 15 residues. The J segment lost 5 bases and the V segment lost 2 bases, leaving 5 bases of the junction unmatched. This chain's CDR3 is CASSQLAGGKHEQYF. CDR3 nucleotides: TGCGCCAGCAGCCAACTAGCGGGGGGTAAACACGAGCAGTACTTC.

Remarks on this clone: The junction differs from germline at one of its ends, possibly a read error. CDR3 DNA sequence: TGTGCCATCAGTGAGTGGGAGAGCGGGAGCATTTTC. Its protein is CAISEWESGSIF. This sequence joins TRBV10-3 and TRBJ2-7, with 8 nucleotides matching TRBD2. CDR3 length: 12 amino acids. Germline loops: CDR1 ENHRY, CDR2 SYGVKD.

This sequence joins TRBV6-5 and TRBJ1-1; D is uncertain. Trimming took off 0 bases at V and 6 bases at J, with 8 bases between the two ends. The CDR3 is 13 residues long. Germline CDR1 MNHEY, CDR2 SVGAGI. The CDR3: CASSYSGSPEAFF. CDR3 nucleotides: TGTGCCAGCAGTTACTCAGGGAGCCCTGAAGCTTTCTTT.

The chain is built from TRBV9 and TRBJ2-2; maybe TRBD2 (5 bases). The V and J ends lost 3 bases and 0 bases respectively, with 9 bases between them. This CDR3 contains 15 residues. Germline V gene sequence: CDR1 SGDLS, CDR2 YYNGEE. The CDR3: CASSASGANTGELFF. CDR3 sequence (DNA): TGTGCCAGCAGCGCGAGCGGCGCGAACACCGGGGAGCTGTTTTTT.

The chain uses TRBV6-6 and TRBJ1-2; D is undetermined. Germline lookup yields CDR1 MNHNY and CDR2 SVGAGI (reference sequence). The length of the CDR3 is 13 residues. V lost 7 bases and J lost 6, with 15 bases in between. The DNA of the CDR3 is TGTGCCAGCACCTCGACGGGTTCTGATGGCTACACCTTC. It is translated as CASTSTGSDGYTF.

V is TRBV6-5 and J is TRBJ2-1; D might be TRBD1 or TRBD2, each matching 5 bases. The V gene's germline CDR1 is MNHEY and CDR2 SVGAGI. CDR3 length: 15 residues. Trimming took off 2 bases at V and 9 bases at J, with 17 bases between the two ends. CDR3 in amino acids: CASSYEQGRTIEQFF. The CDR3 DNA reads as TGTGCCAGCAGTTACGAGCAGGGACGTACGATTGAGCAGTTCTTC.

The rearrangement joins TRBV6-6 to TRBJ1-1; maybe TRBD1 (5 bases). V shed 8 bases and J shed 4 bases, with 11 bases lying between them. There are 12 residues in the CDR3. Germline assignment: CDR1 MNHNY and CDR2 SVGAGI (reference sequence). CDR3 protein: CASAGVGTEAFF. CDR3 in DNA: TGTGCCAGCGCGGGGGTCGGCACTGAAGCTTTCTTT.